This T cell receptor (beta chain) was identified during a study of beta chain features in type 1 diabetes. Sequenced material consisted of expressed TCRB transcripts (all of the isolated RNA was reverse transcribed). Mean read depth for naive, central memory and regulatory T cell samples was approximately 3.57 million reads. Only in-frame clones appear in the TCRdb table, and some are missing; sequencing was by immunoSEQ multiplex PCR. The sample yields about 650,000 clones, roughly 12% seen once. Study conclusions and caveats: Researchers caution that PCR might favor shorter templates, equally among patients and controls. Moderate yet significant TCRB CDR3 shortening was seen in Type 1 diabetes patients in all four CD4+ subsets. Individuals with type 1 diabetes displayed fewer insertions and more deletions at VDJ junctions.

The CDR3 is 15 residues long. Germline assignment: CDR1 MDHEN and CDR2 SYDVKM. With 2 bases clipped from V and 4 bases from J, the junction kept 7 bases outside the gene matches. For this clone: What it recognizes is unknown.

Source material: naive CD4+ T cells from blood. The rearrangement joins TRBV28 to TRBJ2-5, with 7 bases fitting TRBD2. The sequence derives from a man under 40 with type 1 diabetes. The CDR3 bases are TGTGCCAGCAGTTTAGACCGAGCGGGGTTAGAGACCCAGTACTTC. Protein: CASSLDRAGLETQYF. Looking up the rest from reference TRBV28 and TRBJ2-5 gives the full variable domain: DVKVTQSSRYLVKRTGEKVFLECVQDMDHENMFWYRQDPGLGLRLIYFSYDVKMKEKGDIPEGYSVSREKKERFSLILESASTNQTSMYLCASSLDRAGLETQYFGPGTRLLVL.